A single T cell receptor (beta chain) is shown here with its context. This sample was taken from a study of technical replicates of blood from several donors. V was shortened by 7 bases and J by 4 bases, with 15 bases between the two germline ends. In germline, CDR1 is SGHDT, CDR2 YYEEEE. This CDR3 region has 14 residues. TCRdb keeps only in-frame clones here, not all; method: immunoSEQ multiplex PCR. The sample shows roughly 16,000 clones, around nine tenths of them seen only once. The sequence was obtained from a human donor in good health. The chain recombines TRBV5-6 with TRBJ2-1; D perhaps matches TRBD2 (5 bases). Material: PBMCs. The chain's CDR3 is CASARGTPYNEQFF. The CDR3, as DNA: TGTGCCAGCGCCCGGGGAACCCCTTACAATGAGCAGTTCTTC.